What follows is one TCR beta chain and its context. Its specificity is unknown. Profiling relied on immunoSEQ multiplex PCR, and the TCRdb table lists in-frame clones only, not all of them. This sample carries approximately 48,000 clones, around 86% of them seen once, and the ten largest clones take roughly 11%. These data come from a study of glioma-infiltrating T cells after dendritic cell vaccination. Study-level points and caveats: Survival was not directly related to TCR clonality in these patients. Longer survival after dendritic cell vaccination followed higher pretreatment TIL content.

Germline CDR1 reads PRHDT; CDR2 reads FYEKMQ (reference sequence). This CDR3 is built from 14 residues. V gave up 0 bases and J gave up 2 bases, with 7 bases separating them. This specimen consisted of blood, obtained before dendritic cell vaccination. The clonotype originates from a human donor with glioblastoma. The chain couples TRBV13 to TRBJ1-2; maybe TRBD1 (5 bases). CDR3 protein: CASSLGSGNYGYTF. The CDR3 nucleotides are TGTGCCAGCAGCTTAGGGTCAGGGAACTATGGCTACACCTTC.